The T cell receptor beta chain described here comes from a study of TIL therapy for anti-PD-1-resistant metastatic lung cancer (dated by TCRdb to the early 2020s). In terms of the full investigation: Tumors were collected before any PD-1/PD-L1 blockade, after which patients were given nivolumab, and patients who progressed were given lymphodepletion, an infusion of expanded TIL and IL-2. Enrolled patients had a median age of around 49 years (range 38-75) and a median tumor PD-L1 proportion score of 6%. The cohort was composed predominantly of lung adenocarcinoma, with a few EGFR-mutant and two ALK-rearranged tumors included, and half of patients were identified as current or former smokers. Across the cohort, whole-exome sequencing showed a median non-synonymous tumor mutation burden of less than 1.7 mutations per megabase. Clonotypes were tracked across tumor, expanded TIL product and serial blood samples by T cell receptor beta sequencing of tumor and peripheral blood. Here is what the overall study found, with its caveats: The cohort was highly selected, with more treatment-naive, never-smoker and oncogene-addicted patients than typical, limiting generalizability. The study protocol defined all tumor marker inferences as exploratory. The baseline peripheral repertoire was partially replaced by infused TIL clonotypes, which then decayed over months, and persistence showed no apparent association with response.

TCR beta CDR3 regions were amplified from genomic DNA by bias-controlled multiplex PCR with the immunoSEQ v3 hsTCRB kit. TCR libraries were sequenced on an Illumina NextSeq 500 to 2 million or so read pairs for survey level or roughly 5-6.5 million for deep level. On the authors' methods: V, D and J genes were assigned, non-productive sequences were removed, and clonality was reported by immunoSEQ Analyzer software. To compare repertoires between infused TIL and blood, productive Simpson clonality was used along with the Morisita overlap index of productive TRB rearrangements. The absolute count of a clonotype in blood was estimated by multiplying the lymphocyte count by the CD3+ fraction and by the productive frequency of the clone. TCRdb re-hosts the immuneACCESS table, in-frame sequences only. Its copies lack some clones; in the studies checked, an unresolved V gene accounts for under half of them, and the cause for the rest is not known. The V and J calls and clone size are taken from that table; D and trimming were inferred from the DNA. In this sample the table shows some 60,000 clones, 69% of which occur a single time. The ten most abundant clones make up 6% to 7% of the sample.

In the case of this clone: There is no known antigen for this receptor. Per-base qualities were not stored, and no clone one base away is much larger.

Read against the paper, the sample's time point label means: pre-treatment sample, taken before nivolumab and TIL therapy. Adults with stage 4 NSCLC were enrolled from late 2017 to early 2020 in a dual-center phase I trial. Samples were obtained from a single-arm, open-label phase I trial in which tumor-infiltrating lymphocyte therapy with nivolumab was evaluated in advanced non-small cell lung cancer. Blood mononuclear cells from EDTA tubes were separated on a Ficoll gradient and snap-frozen as pellets, and DNA was extracted from the cells using a Qiagen mini-prep kit. The V end gives up 4 bases and the J end 2 bases, leaving 7 bases in the junction not matched to a gene. Looking up the germline V gene (reference sequence) yields CDR1 SGHNT and CDR2 YYREEE. From the cysteine through the phenylalanine, the CDR3 covers 15 amino acids. Only the CDR3 DNA is retained, 45 bases long and in frame from the first base.

Sample: blood, taken at baseline. The chain is made from TRBV5-4 and TRBJ2-7, with TRBD1 identical over 9 junction bases. This clonotype was obtained from a person aged 25-80 years with non-small cell lung cancer. The sequenced DNA: TGTGCCAGCAGCAACCGACAGGGGGGTACCTACGAGCAGTACTTC. Its translation is CASSNRQGGTYEQYF.